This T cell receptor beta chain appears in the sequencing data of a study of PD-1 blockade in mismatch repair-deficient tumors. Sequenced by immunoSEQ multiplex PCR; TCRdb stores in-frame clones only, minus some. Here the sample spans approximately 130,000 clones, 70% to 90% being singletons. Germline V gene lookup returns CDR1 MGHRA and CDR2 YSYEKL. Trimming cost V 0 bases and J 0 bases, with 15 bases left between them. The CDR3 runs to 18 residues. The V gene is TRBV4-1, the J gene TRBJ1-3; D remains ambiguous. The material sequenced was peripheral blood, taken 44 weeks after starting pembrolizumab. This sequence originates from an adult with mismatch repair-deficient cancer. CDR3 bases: TGCGCCAGCAGCCAAGATTTAAGGGTCCAGCTCTCTGGAAACACCATATATTTT. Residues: CASSQDLRVQLSGNTIYF.